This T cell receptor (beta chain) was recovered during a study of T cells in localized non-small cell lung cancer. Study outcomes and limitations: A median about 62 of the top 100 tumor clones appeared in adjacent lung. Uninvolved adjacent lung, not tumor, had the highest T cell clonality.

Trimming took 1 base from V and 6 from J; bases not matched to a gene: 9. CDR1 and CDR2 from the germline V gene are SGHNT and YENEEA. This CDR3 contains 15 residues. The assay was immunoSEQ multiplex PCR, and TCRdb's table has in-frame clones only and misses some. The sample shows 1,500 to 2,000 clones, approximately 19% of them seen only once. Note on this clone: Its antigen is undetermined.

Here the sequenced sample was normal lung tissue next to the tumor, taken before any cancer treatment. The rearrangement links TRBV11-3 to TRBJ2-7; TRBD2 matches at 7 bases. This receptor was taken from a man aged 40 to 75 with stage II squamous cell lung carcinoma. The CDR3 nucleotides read TGTGCCAGCAGCTTAGGCGGGGGAAGTCCCGTCGAGCAGTACTTC. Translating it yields CASSLGGGSPVEQYF.